Following are 28 T cell receptor beta chains from one sample sequenced in a study of blood T cell repertoires in COVID-19. The data were produced by immunoSEQ multiplex PCR, yet TCRdb's version contains in-frame clones alone and is incomplete. Of about 220,000 clones listed, just under 85% are singletons. Sample: PBMCs or T cells enriched from blood (not recorded which). The receptors come from a woman between 40 and 50 years old with acute COVID-19.

Only a few counts were recorded for this clone. The chain carries TRBV19 and TRBJ2-1, with 11 bases that match TRBD2. Losses at the gene ends were 3 bases for V and 5 bases for J; bases not matched to a gene: 0. CDR1 is LNHDA, CDR2 SQIVND, per germline (reference sequence). CDR3 length: 14 residues. The CDR3 protein is CASSMGLADNEQFF. The CDR3 region has the DNA TGTGCCAGTAGTATGGGACTAGCGGACAATGAGCAGTTCTTC.

The rearrangement links TRBV5-4 to TRBJ2-1, with TRBD2 matching over 14 bases. Germline V gene data show CDR1 as SGHNT and CDR2 as YYREEE (reference sequence). CDR3 size: 16 residues. V lost 1 base, J lost 10 bases, and 7 bases stayed unmatched. The CDR3 loop reads CASSLRLAGGPGEQFF. The DNA for the CDR3 is TGTGCCAGCAGCTTGAGACTAGCGGGAGGGCCGGGGGAGCAGTTCTTC.

V usage is TRBV10-2 and J usage is TRBJ1-1, with unresolved D. Germline V CDR1 and CDR2: WSHSY, SAAADI. Deletions cut 7 bases from V and 4 bases from J, with 10 bases between. The CDR3 consists of 12 residues. CDR3 in amino acids: CASTRSGTEAFF. The CDR3, as DNA: TGCGCCAGCACCCGATCAGGCACTGAAGCTTTCTTT.

The chain uses TRBV7-3 and TRBJ2-1; tentatively, D is TRBD1 (8 bases). V gave up 4 bases and J gave up 6 bases, with 13 bases separating them. The CDR3 totals 14 residues. Looked up from germline, CDR1 is SGHTA and CDR2 is FQGTGA. CDR3 sequence reads: CASSSNRGGNEQFF. The CDR3 DNA sequence: TGTGCCAGCAGCTCAAACAGGGGGGGCAATGAGCAGTTCTTC.

The chain couples TRBV5-1 to TRBJ1-4; the match to TRBD1 covers 10 bases. The J segment lost 10 bases and the V segment lost 0 bases, leaving 6 bases of the junction unmatched. CDR1 is SGHRS and CDR2 is YFSETQ in the germline V gene. The CDR3 is made up of 15 amino acids. This CDR3 is CASSLGGQGGRKLFF. The CDR3 DNA is TGCGCCAGCAGCTTGGGCGGACAGGGGGGTCGAAAACTGTTTTTT.

This clone showed up just once. The V gene is TRBV20-1, the J gene TRBJ2-1; unclear D gene. Germline lookup yields CDR1 DFQATT and CDR2 SNEGSKA (reference sequence). V was cut by 1 base and J by 8 bases, with 6 bases left in between. The CDR3 spans 11 residues. The CDR3 nucleotides read TGCAGTGCTAGAGCGCCAGATGAGCAGTTCTTC. Residues: CSARAPDEQFF.

Details on this clone: Within the sample, other DNA sequences also encode this same CDR3. The DNA of the CDR3 is TGCGCCAGCAGCCAAGATAGATGGAACACTGAAGCTTTCTTT. This gives the protein CASSQDRWNTEAFF. The J gene is TRBJ1-1, the V gene TRBV4-3; D gene ambiguous. CDR1 is LGHNA, CDR2 YSLEER, per germline. The CDR3 has 14 residues. V was shortened by 0 bases and J by 1 base, with 6 bases between the two germline ends.

CDR3 amino acids: CASRVTADNYGYTF. The CDR3, as DNA: TGTGCCAGCAGGGTGACAGCAGACAACTATGGCTACACCTTC. The V call is TRBV6-5, the J call TRBJ1-2; possibly TRBD1 for D (5 bases). With 6 bases removed from V and 2 bases from J, the gap between germline ends came to 13 bases. CDR1 is MNHEY and CDR2 is SVGAGI in the germline V gene. This CDR3 region has 14 residues.

This clone appeared once. The chain carries TRBV18 and TRBJ1-1, with D uncertain. Deletions cut 1 base from V and 1 base from J, with 7 bases between. The CDR3 sequence is 14 residues long. CDR1 is KGHSH and CDR2 is LQKENI in the germline V gene. The CDR3 DNA is TGTGCCAGCTCACCACAGGAGGCGAACACTGAAGCTTTCTTT. Residues: CASSPQEANTEAFF.

The DNA of the CDR3 is TGTGCCAGCAGTCTCAGGTCTGAAGCTTTCTTT. Protein product: CASSLRSEAFF. This chain joins TRBV7-2 and TRBJ1-1; D remains unclear. Per the germline V gene, CDR1 is SGHTA and CDR2 is FQGNSA. V lost 6 bases to trimming and J lost 6 bases, with 8 bases between them. CDR3 length: 11 residues.

The chain uses TRBV28 and TRBJ2-1; D is perhaps TRBD1 (6 bases). The CDR3 consists of 16 residues. V was shortened by 4 bases and J by 2 bases, with 15 bases between the two germline ends. Germline CDR1 MDHEN, CDR2 SYDVKM. The CDR3 coding sequence is TGTGCCAGCAGTTGGGACATCTCTATGACCTACAATGAGCAGTTCTTC. Its protein is CASSWDISMTYNEQFF.

The V gene is TRBV5-1, the J gene TRBJ1-2; 7 bases map to TRBD1. Germline values: CDR1 SGHRS, CDR2 YFSETQ. With V trimmed by 3 bases and J by 3 bases, 11 bases remained unmatched. The CDR3 loop spans 16 amino acids. The CDR3, as DNA: TGCGCCAGCAGCTCCAATACAGGGGTATATGACTATGGCTACACCTTC. It codes for CASSSNTGVYDYGYTF.

The chain couples TRBV5-6 to TRBJ2-1; 13 nucleotides agree with TRBD2. This CDR3 is built from 15 residues. The V segment lost 0 bases and the J segment 13 bases; nucleotides outside the gene matches: 7. Germline V gives CDR1 SGHDT, CDR2 YYEEEE. The CDR3 DNA reads TGTGCCAGCAGCTTGGGGGGACTAGCGGGATCCGGTCAGTTCTTC. Residues: CASSLGGLAGSGQFF.

V is TRBV2 and J is TRBJ2-7; the match to TRBD1 covers 12 bases. V trimming: 6 bases; J trimming: 7 bases; junction bases outside the gene matches: 4. From germline, CDR1 is SNHLY and CDR2 FYNNEI. The CDR3 spans 13 residues. The CDR3 reads CASRGQGAGEQYF. CDR3 sequence (DNA): TGTGCCAGCAGGGGACAGGGGGCCGGTGAGCAGTACTTC.

V is TRBV6-5 and J is TRBJ1-1; a possible D gene is TRBD1 (6 bases). V was pared by 6 bases and J by 2 bases, with 13 bases between. The length of the CDR3 is 14 residues. CDR1 is MNHEY, CDR2 SVGAGI, per germline. Written as DNA, the CDR3 is TGTGCCAGCAGCCCGGACAGACTCAACACTGAAGCTTTCTTT. Its translation is CASSPDRLNTEAFF.

This clone was counted once. V usage is TRBV14 and J usage is TRBJ1-2; D is possibly TRBD1 (6 bases). Per germline, CDR1 SGHDN and CDR2 FVKESK. Trimming pared 1 base from V and 4 bases from J, leaving 13 bases between. The CDR3 totals 15 residues. The CDR3 spells CASSQAGVRGYGYTF. DNA of the CDR3: TGTGCCAGCAGCCAAGCAGGGGTCCGGGGCTATGGCTACACCTTC.

This clone was recorded once. CDR3 in amino acids: CASSREGALGQPQHF. DNA for the CDR3: TGTGCCAGTAGTAGGGAGGGCGCGTTGGGTCAGCCCCAGCATTTT. The chain employs TRBV19 and TRBJ1-5; D uncertain. Germline CDR1 and CDR2: LNHDA and SQIVND (reference sequence). The germline V and J ends were trimmed by 4 bases and 6 bases, with 16 bases remaining between them. The length of the CDR3 is 15 residues.

This clone was counted a few times. The gene calls are TRBV6-2 or TRBV6-3 and TRBJ1-2, with D hard to call. Germline V gives CDR1 MNHEY, CDR2 SVGEGT. Trimming stripped 2 bases from V and 1 base from J, with 8 bases between. The CDR3 contains 14 residues. Here the CDR3 reads CASSYEQRNYGYTF. CDR3 DNA sequence: TGTGCCAGCAGTTACGAGCAACGTAACTATGGCTACACCTTC.

The chain uses TRBV11-2 and TRBJ2-4, with D maybe TRBD1 (5 bases). The V end was cut by 5 bases, the J end by 0 bases, with 11 bases between. This CDR3 has 15 amino acids. In germline, CDR1 is SGHAT, CDR2 FQNNGV. The CDR3 DNA reads TGTGCCAGCAGCCTCTCGACAGAAGCCAAAAACATTCAGTACTTC. Its translation is CASSLSTEAKNIQYF.

V gene TRBV7-6 combines with J gene TRBJ2-2; 11 nucleotides align to TRBD2. From germline, CDR1 is SGHVS and CDR2 FNYEAQ. CDR3 length: 15 amino acids. V lost 5 bases to trimming and J lost 5 bases; unmatched junction nucleotides: 4. The CDR3 sequence: CASSQGTSGTGELFF. CDR3 coding DNA: TGTGCCAGCAGCCAAGGGACTAGCGGTACCGGGGAGCTGTTTTTT.

DNA for the CDR3: TGTGCCAGCAGCAAAGTGGGGACTAGATGGGGTGGGGCCAACGTCCTGACTTTC. Translating gives CASSKVGTRWGGANVLTF. The chain recombines TRBV21-1 with TRBJ2-6; the table assigns TRBD2, which was not confirmed against the DNA. TRBV21-1 is marked as a pseudogene. CDR3 length equals 18 residues.

The rearrangement uses TRBV6-2 or TRBV6-3 and TRBJ1-1; possibly TRBD1 for D (6 bases). The V gene's germline CDR1 is MNHEY and CDR2 SVGEGT. The CDR3 is 13 residues long. With 4 bases removed from V and 6 bases from J, the gap between germline ends came to 12 bases. The CDR3 reads CASSLTGLAEAFF. CDR3 nucleotides: TGTGCCAGCAGTTTAACAGGGTTGGCTGAAGCTTTCTTT.

This chain joins TRBV10-3 and TRBJ1-1, with TRBD1 as a possible D gene (5 bases). Per germline, CDR1 ENHRY and CDR2 SYGVKD. CDR3 length: 13 residues. In DNA form, the CDR3 reads TGTGCAACAAGCGGGGGAACAGACGCTGAAGCTTTCTTT. This sequence encodes CATSGGTDAEAFF.

V gene TRBV2 combines with J gene TRBJ1-1, with D perhaps matching TRBD1 (5 bases). In germline, CDR1 is SNHLY, CDR2 FYNNEI. The CDR3 has 11 amino acids. V lost 2 bases and J 10 bases, leaving 8 bases between the germline ends. The CDR3 DNA reads TGTGCCAGCAGTGAATTGGGGGGAGCTTTCTTT. The encoded protein is CASSELGGAFF.

The chain recombines TRBV5-1 with TRBJ2-7; 9 bases line up with TRBD1. V trimming: 3 bases; J trimming: 2 bases; junction bases outside the gene matches: 3. CDR1 is SGHRS and CDR2 is YFSETQ in the germline V gene. The CDR3 extends over 14 amino acids. CDR3 amino acids: CASSSGDRAYEQYF. The DNA for the CDR3 is TGCGCCAGCAGCTCTGGGGACAGGGCCTACGAGCAGTACTTC.

On this clone itself: An end of the junction does not agree with germline; a read error may underlie this. The CDR3 nucleotides are TGCGCCAGCAGATTGGGATTTGAAACTGACAGGCTAGGCTATGGCTACACCTTC. Its protein product is CASRLGFETDRLGYGYTF. The chain combines TRBV5-1 with TRBJ1-2, with a weak D call TRBD1 (6 bases). The length of the CDR3 is 18 residues. Per the germline V gene, CDR1 is SGHRS and CDR2 is YFSETQ.

The chain has TRBV28 and TRBJ2-7; 13 nucleotides agree with TRBD2. J was trimmed by 4 bases and V by 5 bases; bases with no gene match: 5. Germline V gene lookup returns CDR1 MDHEN and CDR2 SYDVKM. CDR3 size: 15 residues. In nucleotides, the CDR3 is TGTGCCAGCAGTCTGACTAGCGGGGGGACTTACGAGCAGTACTTC. Translation: CASSLTSGGTYEQYF.

The rearrangement links TRBV27 to TRBJ2-3, with 12 bases matching TRBD2. Trimming cost V 1 base and J 1 base; bases outside gene matches: 6. The CDR3 has 18 amino acids. CDR1 is MNHEY, CDR2 SMNVEV, per germline (reference sequence). As DNA, the CDR3 is TGTGCCAGCAGTTTATATCTAGCGGGAGGGCTCGGCACAGATACGCAGTATTTT. Its protein is CASSLYLAGGLGTDTQYF.